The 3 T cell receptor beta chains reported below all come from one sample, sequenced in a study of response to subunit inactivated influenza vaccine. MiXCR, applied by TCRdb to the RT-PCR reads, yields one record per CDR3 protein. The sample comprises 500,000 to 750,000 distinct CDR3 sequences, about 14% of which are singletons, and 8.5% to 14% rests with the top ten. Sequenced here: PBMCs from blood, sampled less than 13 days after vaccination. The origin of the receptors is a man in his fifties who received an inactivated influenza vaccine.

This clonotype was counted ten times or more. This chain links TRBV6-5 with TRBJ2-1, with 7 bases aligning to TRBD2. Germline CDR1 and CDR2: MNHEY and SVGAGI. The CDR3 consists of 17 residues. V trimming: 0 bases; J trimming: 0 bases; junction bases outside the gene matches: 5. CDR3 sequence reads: CASSYSGGGSSYNEQFF. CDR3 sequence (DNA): TGTGCCAGCAGTTACTCCGGCGGGGGAAGCTCCTACAATGAGCAGTTCTTC.

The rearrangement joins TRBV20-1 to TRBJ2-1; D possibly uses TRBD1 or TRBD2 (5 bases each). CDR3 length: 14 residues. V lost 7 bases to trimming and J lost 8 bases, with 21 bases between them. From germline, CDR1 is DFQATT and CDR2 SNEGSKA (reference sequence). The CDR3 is CSVPRTHQGDEQFF. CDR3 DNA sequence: TGCAGTGTTCCTCGGACTCACCAGGGCGATGAGCAGTTCTTC.

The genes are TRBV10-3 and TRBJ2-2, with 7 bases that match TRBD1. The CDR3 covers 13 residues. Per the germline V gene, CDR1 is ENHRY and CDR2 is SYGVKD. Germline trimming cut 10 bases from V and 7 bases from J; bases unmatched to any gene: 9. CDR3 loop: CASRGQDGGELFF. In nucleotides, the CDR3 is TGTGCCAGTCGAGGACAGGATGGCGGGGAGCTGTTTTTT.